The 15 T cell receptor beta chains below come from one sample, sequenced in a study of T cell repertoires in cytomegalovirus infection. MiXCR was run by TCRdb on the reads, yielding one entry per CDR3 protein. The sample gives hundreds of thousands of distinct CDR3 sequences, approximately 25% of which show up once; 8% is in the top ten. The sequenced material came from CD8+ T cells from PBMCs. These TCRs come from a human donor in good health (CMV status not recorded). Some clones in this sample may be carry-over from other donors' samples.

With respect to this clonotype: A much larger clone sits a single nucleotide away, making a read error possible. CDR3 DNA sequence: TGTGCCAGCAGTTTCCTAGTTATTTCCTACAATGAGCAGTTCTTC. The encoded protein is CASSFLVISYNEQFF. This chain uses TRBV28 with TRBJ2-1; D gene ambiguous. The CDR3 runs 15 residues. Trimming left V 3 bases short and J 1 base short, with 10 bases between. Per germline, CDR1 MDHEN and CDR2 SYDVKM.

This chain links TRBV6-8 with TRBJ1-2; D unclear. This CDR3 comprises 14 residues. Trimming stripped 0 bases from V and 1 base from J, with 6 bases between. Per germline, CDR1 MNHGY and CDR2 SAAAGT. The CDR3 sequence: CASSYSMDNYGYTF. The CDR3 nucleotides read TGTGCCAGCAGTTACTCGATGGATAACTATGGCTACACCTTC.

The chain carries TRBV29-1 and TRBJ2-1, with 7 bases matching TRBD2. CDR1 SQVTM and CDR2 ANQGSEA come from the germline V gene. Trimming at V came to 4 bases and at J to 6 bases, leaving 3 bases not matched to a gene. The CDR3 is 12 residues long. CDR3 in amino acids: CSVGGGFNEQFF. CDR3 nucleotide sequence: TGCAGCGTTGGGGGGGGGTTCAATGAGCAGTTCTTC.

This clonotype was seen a few times. The chain links TRBV14 to TRBJ2-5, with 10 bases lining up with TRBD2. Germline trimming cut 2 bases from V and 5 bases from J; bases unmatched to any gene: 11. The CDR3 runs to 17 residues. The germline V gene encodes CDR1 SGHDN and CDR2 FVKESK. The CDR3 sequence: CASSQSTLAGVRETQYF. In nucleotides, the CDR3 is TGTGCCAGCAGCCAATCCACCCTAGCGGGGGTGAGGGAGACCCAGTACTTC.

This clonotype occurred a few times. The rearrangement joins TRBV28 to TRBJ2-3; 9 bases are a match to TRBD1. This CDR3 comprises 14 residues. V was clipped by 6 bases and J by 3 bases; unmatched bases: 4. Germline CDR1 is MDHEN and CDR2 is SYDVKM. CDR3 region: CASSDRGWTDTQYF. CDR3 DNA: TGTGCCAGCAGCGACAGGGGGTGGACAGATACGCAGTATTTT. Together with reference TRBV28 and TRBJ2-3, the CDR3 gives the full variable domain: DVKVTQSSRYLVKRTGEKVFLECVQDMDHENMFWYRQDPGLGLRLIYFSYDVKMKEKGDIPEGYSVSREKKERFSLILESASTNQTSMYLCASSDRGWTDTQYFGPGTRLTVL.

In its sample, this clonotype was seen a few times. The gene calls are TRBV14 and TRBJ2-7; D uncertain. Germline V gene sequence: CDR1 SGHDN, CDR2 FVKESK. Trimming stripped 1 base from V and 3 bases from J, with 4 bases between. CDR3 size: 12 residues. The CDR3 DNA reads TGTGCCAGCAGCCAAGGACTCTACGAGCAGTACGTC. It is translated as CASSQGLYEQYV.

The J gene is TRBJ2-2, the V gene TRBV5-1; 9 nucleotides line up with TRBD2. Germline assignment: CDR1 SGHRS and CDR2 YFSETQ. The CDR3 has 18 residues. The V gene end was trimmed by 4 bases and the J gene end by 9 bases; junction bases not matched to a gene: 19. The DNA for the CDR3 is TGCGCCAGCAGCCTCAACGGCGGTAGCGGGGGAACCGGAAGGGAGCTGTTTTTT. Translation gives CASSLNGGSGGTGRELFF. Together with reference TRBV5-1 and TRBJ2-2, the CDR3 gives the full variable domain: KAGVTQTPRYLIKTRGQQVTLSCSPISGHRSVSWYQQTPGQGLQFLFEYFSETQRNKGNFPGRFSGRQFSNSRSEMNVSTLELGDSALYLCASSLNGGSGGTGRELFFGEGSRLTVL.

This chain links TRBV7-9 with TRBJ2-1; 11 nucleotides match TRBD2. The CDR3 covers 17 residues. After removal of 5 bases from V and 10 bases from J, the junction contained 16 bases not matched to a gene. The germline CDR1 and CDR2 sequences are SEHNR and FQNEAQ (reference sequence). The CDR3 DNA sequence: TGTGCCAGCAGCGCGCCTACTAGCGGGGGCCTAAAGGGGGAGCAGTTCTTC. Amino acids: CASSAPTSGGLKGEQFF.

This clonotype was seen at least ten times. The V and J genes are TRBV7-8 and TRBJ2-3, with D uncertain. Per germline, CDR1 SGHVS and CDR2 FQNEAQ. Trimming took off 1 base at V and 2 bases at J, with 7 bases between the two ends. There are 14 residues in the CDR3. The CDR3 spells CASSLVGITDTQYF. The CDR3 DNA is TGTGCCAGCAGCTTAGTTGGCATCACAGATACGCAGTATTTT.

The table lists this clonotype with many counts. The V gene is TRBV7-3, the J gene TRBJ2-1; no reliable D call. The germline V and J ends were trimmed by 5 bases and 5 bases, with 10 bases remaining between them. CDR1 is SGHTA and CDR2 is FQGTGA in the germline V gene. The CDR3 extends over 13 amino acids. The CDR3 sequence: CASSSLGHNEQFF. The DNA for the CDR3 is TGTGCCAGCAGCAGCTTGGGTCACAATGAGCAGTTCTTC.

The rearrangement links TRBV6-5 to TRBJ2-1; 10 bases align to TRBD2. Trimming cost V 5 bases and J 0 bases; bases outside gene matches: 4. Germline V lookup: CDR1 MNHEY, CDR2 SVGAGI. The CDR3 sequence is 16 residues long. The CDR3 here is CASSIAGGDSYNEQFF. As DNA, the CDR3 is TGTGCCAGCAGTATAGCGGGGGGCGACTCCTACAATGAGCAGTTCTTC.

This clonotype was seen only a few times. The rearrangement joins TRBV7-2 to TRBJ2-5; D may correspond to TRBD1 or TRBD2 (5 bases each). The CDR3 contains 15 residues. Per the germline V gene, CDR1 is SGHTA and CDR2 is FQGNSA. Trimming took off 7 bases at V and 1 base at J, with 16 bases between the two ends. The CDR3 here is CASILSLGTQETQYF. As DNA, the CDR3 is TGTGCCAGCATCCTTAGCTTGGGGACCCAAGAGACCCAGTACTTC.

V and J are TRBV20-1 and TRBJ2-7; 7 bases align to TRBD1. The germline V gene encodes CDR1 DFQATT and CDR2 SNEGSKA (reference sequence). The V and J ends lost 0 bases and 4 bases, in that order; junction bases with no gene match: 3. The CDR3 length is 13 residues. In nucleotides, the CDR3 is TGCAGTGCTAGAGATCCGACAGGGTACGAGCAGTACGTC. It is translated as CSARDPTGYEQYV.

The chain couples TRBV7-2 to TRBJ2-1; 8 bases are shared with TRBD2. Unmatched junction bases numbered 7, after V lost 3 bases and J lost 6 bases. Germline-derived CDR1 and CDR2 are SGHTA and FQGNSA. CDR3 length: 15 amino acids. The chain's CDR3 is CASSFIGGAANEQFF. The CDR3 DNA sequence: TGTGCCAGCAGCTTTATCGGGGGGGCAGCCAATGAGCAGTTCTTC.

This clonotype was detected only a few times. The chain carries TRBV20-1 and TRBJ2-3; possibly TRBD2 for D (5 bases). CDR1 and CDR2 from the germline V gene are DFQATT and SNEGSKA (reference sequence). CDR3 length equals 14 residues. Trimming cost V 2 bases and J 0 bases, with 9 bases left between them. CDR3 amino acids: CSARRTGSTDTQYF. The CDR3 DNA is TGCAGTGCTAGAAGGACGGGGAGCACAGATACGCAGTATTTT.